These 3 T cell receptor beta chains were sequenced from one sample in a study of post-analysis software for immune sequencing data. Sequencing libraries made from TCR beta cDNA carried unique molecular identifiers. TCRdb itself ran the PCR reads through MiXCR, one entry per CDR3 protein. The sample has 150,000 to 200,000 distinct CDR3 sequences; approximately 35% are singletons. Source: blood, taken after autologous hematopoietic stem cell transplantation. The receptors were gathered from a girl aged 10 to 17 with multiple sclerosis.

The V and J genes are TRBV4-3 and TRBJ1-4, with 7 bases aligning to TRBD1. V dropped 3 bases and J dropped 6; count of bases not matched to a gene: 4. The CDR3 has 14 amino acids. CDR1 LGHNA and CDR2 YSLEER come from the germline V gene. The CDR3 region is CASSQADRDEKLFF. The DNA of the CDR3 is TGCGCCAGCAGCCAGGCCGACAGGGATGAAAAACTGTTTTTT.

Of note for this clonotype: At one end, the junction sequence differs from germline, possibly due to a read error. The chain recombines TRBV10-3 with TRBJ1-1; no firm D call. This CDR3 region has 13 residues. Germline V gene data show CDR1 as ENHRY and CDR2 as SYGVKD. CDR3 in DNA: TGTGCCATCAGTGAGTTGGGGAACGCTGAAGCTTTCTTT. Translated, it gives CAISELGNAEAFF.

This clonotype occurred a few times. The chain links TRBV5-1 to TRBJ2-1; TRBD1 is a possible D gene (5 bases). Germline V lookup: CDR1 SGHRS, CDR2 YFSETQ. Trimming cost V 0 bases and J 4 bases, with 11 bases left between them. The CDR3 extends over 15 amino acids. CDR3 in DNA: TGCGCCAGCAGCTTGGGGTTTGGGGCTTACAATGAGCAGTTCTTC. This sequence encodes CASSLGFGAYNEQFF.